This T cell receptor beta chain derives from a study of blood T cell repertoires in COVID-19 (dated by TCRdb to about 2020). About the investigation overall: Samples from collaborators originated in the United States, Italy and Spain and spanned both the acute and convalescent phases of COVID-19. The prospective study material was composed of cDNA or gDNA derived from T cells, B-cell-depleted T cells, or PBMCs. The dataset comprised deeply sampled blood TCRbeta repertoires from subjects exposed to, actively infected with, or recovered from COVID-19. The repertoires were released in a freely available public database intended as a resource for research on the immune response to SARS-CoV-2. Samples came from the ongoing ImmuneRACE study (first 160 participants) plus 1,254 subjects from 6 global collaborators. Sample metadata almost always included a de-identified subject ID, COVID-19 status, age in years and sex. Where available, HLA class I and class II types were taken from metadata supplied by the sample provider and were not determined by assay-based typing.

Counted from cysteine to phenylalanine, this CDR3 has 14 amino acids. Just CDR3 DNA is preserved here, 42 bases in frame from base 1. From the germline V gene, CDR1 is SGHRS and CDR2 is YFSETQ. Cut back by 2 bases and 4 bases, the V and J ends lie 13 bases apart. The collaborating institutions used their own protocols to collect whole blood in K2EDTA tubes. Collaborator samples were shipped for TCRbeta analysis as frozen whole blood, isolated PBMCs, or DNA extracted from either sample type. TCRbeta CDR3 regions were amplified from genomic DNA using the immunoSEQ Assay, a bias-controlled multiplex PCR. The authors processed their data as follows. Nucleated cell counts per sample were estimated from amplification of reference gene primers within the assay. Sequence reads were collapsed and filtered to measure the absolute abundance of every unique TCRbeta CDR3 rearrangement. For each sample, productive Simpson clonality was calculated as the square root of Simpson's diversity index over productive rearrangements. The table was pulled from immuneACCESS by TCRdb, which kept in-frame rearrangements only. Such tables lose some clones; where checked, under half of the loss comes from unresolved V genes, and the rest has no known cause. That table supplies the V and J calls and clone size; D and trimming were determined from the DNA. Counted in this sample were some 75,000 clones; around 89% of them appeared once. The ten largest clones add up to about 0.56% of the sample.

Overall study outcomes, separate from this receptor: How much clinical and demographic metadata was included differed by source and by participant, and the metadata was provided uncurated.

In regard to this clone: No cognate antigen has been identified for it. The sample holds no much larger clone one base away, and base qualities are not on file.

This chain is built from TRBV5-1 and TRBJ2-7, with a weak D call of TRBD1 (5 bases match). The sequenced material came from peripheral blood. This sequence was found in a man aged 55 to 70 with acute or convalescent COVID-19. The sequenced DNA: TGCGCCAGCAGCTTCAGGGATGTAGTATACGAGCAGTACTTC. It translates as CASSFRDVVYEQYF.